Presented here are 3 T cell receptor beta chains from one specimen sequenced in a study of T-cell reconstitution after alpha-beta-depleted transplantation in children. Unique molecular identifiers were used in preparing the TCRbeta library. TCRdb redid the calling of the PCR reads with MiXCR, one entry per CDR3 protein. The sample has a few hundred thousand distinct CDR3 sequences, about a quarter seen once. Sample: PBMCs, taken before TCRalphabeta/CD19-depleted stem cell transplant. Receptors originate from a boy in the first two years of life with Wiskott-Aldrich syndrome, due to receive a stem cell transplant.

The chain combines TRBV15 with TRBJ2-7; 11 nucleotides agree with TRBD2. Germline V CDR1 and CDR2: LNHNV, YYDKDF (reference sequence). V shed 0 bases and J 4 bases; nucleotides not matched to a gene: 5. The length of the CDR3 is 16 residues. The CDR3 DNA is TGTGCCACCAGCAGAGAAAAACTAGCGGGAGTGTACGAGCAGTACTTC. Translation gives CATSREKLAGVYEQYF.

The CDR3 DNA follows: TGTGCCAGCAGTTTGGGGACAGGGGCCCCCAATGAGCAGTTCTTC. This sequence encodes CASSLGTGAPNEQFF. The chain recombines TRBV12-3 or TRBV12-4 with TRBJ2-1; 10 bases are shared with TRBD1. Trimming at V came to 3 bases and at J to 6 bases, leaving 5 bases not matched to a gene. This CDR3 has 15 residues.

This clonotype was counted between two and nine times. This chain joins TRBV29-1 and TRBJ2-7, with a possible D match to TRBD1 (5 bases). V lost 5 bases and J 4 bases, leaving 15 bases between the germline ends. This CDR3 region has 13 residues. CDR1 is SQVTM and CDR2 is ANQGSEA in the germline V gene. The DNA for the CDR3 is TGCAGCGTTTCGGGCAGGGCAAGGTACGAGCAGTACTTC. The encoded protein is CSVSGRARYEQYF.